This T cell receptor beta chain was sequenced in a study of OX40 agonist ivuxolimab in advanced cancers. Describing the broader study: Ivuxolimab, which targeted the costimulatory receptor OX40 (CD134), was an agonistic, fully human IgG2 monoclonal antibody. Intravenous ivuxolimab was administered to patients every 2 weeks at six dose levels: 0.01, 0.1, 0.3, 1.5, 3 and 10 mg/kg. Of the roughly 52 dose-escalation patients, hepatocellular carcinoma was present in approximately 20, melanoma in around 15, renal cell carcinoma in 9 and head and neck cancer in 9. A male proportion of 82.7% and a mean age of approximately 58 years, ranging from roughly 23 to 85, were recorded for the dose-escalation cohort. Patients were allowed to have had prior anti-PD-1, anti-PD-L1 or anti-CTLA-4 therapy, and approximately 37% of the dose-escalation patients had been treated with checkpoint inhibitors. Partial responses occurred in three dose-escalation patients, of whom one had hepatocellular carcinoma and two had cutaneous melanoma. The point of sequencing TCRbeta in the periphery was to test whether ivuxolimab changed TCR sequence diversity and drove clonal T-cell expansion. The monotherapy dose-escalation portion (N of about 52 patients) of the phase I ivuxolimab trial is reported in the paper.

General findings and caveats noted by the study authors: Low levels of normalized T-cell clonal expansion were also seen in some patients who did not respond. In the 0.1-3.0 mg/kg groups, partial responders were among the patients with the lowest normalized peripheral clonal expansion, particularly in CD8+ T cells. After ivuxolimab, more expanded clones were found on average in CD8+ T cells than in CD4+ T cells. Clonal expansion of both CD4+ and CD8+ blood T cells was observed from baseline to week 6 at doses 0.1 to 3.0 mg/kg. The antigen specificity of the peripheral T cells that underwent clonal expansion was not determined.

Patients with autoimmune disease history or receiving systemic immunosuppression were excluded from the trial. In every dose cohort, peripheral blood was drawn for TCR sequencing at baseline, cycle 4 day 1, and cycle 7 day 1. Samples were obtained from an open-label, multicenter, first-in-human phase I dose-escalation trial of ivuxolimab. Adults with locally advanced or metastatic head and neck squamous cell, hepatocellular, melanoma or renal cell carcinoma were enrolled in the trial. Before TCR sequencing, CD4+ and CD8+ T cells were separately sorted from peripheral blood. For this chain, trimming is 6 bases at the V end and 7 bases at the J end, and the number of junction bases without a gene match is 5. The CDR3 contains 13 residues, cysteine and phenylalanine counted. This entry keeps only the CDR3 DNA: 39 bases, framed from base 1. Based on the germline V gene (reference sequence), the CDR1 and CDR2 sequences are GTSNPN and SVGIG.

This clone has more than one count but fewer than ten. What this receptor recognizes is not known. No much larger clonotype is one base removed from it; base qualities were not supplied. To sequence the TCRbeta CDR3 region, genomic DNA was isolated from the sorted cells. The immunoSEQ Assay was used for sequencing of TCRbeta CDR3 regions. Drawn from immuneACCESS, this table holds only the in-frame rearrangements with V and J called that TCRdb kept. Clones are partly lost; checked studies trace under half to an unresolved V gene and leave the rest unexplained. For this sample there are approximately 24,000 clones; about 70% appear just once. The ten largest clones take up around 13% of the sample.

The sample in question was CD4+ or CD8+ T cells sorted from blood, obtained in a trial of the OX40 agonist ivuxolimab. This receptor chain uses TRBV30 and TRBJ1-6, with TRBD1 matching 8 junction bases. The source of this sequence is an adult with an advanced solid tumor such as melanoma, head and neck, liver or kidney cancer. The bases are TGTGCCTGCACAGCAGGGGGCAATTCACCCCTCCACTTT. Translated, it gives CACTAGGNSPLHF.